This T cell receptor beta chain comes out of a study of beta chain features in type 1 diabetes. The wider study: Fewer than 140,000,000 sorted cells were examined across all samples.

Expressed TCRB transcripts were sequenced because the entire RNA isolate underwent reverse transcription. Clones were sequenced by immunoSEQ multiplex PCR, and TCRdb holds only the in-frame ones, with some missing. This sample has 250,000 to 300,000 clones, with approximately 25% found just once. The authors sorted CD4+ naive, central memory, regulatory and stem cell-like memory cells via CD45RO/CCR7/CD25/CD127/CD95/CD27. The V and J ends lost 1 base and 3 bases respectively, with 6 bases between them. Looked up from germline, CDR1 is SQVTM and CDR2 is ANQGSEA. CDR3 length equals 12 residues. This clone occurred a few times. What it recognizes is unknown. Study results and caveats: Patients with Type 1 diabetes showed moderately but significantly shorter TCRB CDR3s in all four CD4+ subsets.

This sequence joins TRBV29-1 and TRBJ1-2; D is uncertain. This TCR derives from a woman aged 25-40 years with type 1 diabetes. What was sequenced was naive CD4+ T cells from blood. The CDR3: CSVEGGDYGYTF. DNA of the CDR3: TGCAGCGTTGAAGGCGGAGACTATGGCTACACCTTC.